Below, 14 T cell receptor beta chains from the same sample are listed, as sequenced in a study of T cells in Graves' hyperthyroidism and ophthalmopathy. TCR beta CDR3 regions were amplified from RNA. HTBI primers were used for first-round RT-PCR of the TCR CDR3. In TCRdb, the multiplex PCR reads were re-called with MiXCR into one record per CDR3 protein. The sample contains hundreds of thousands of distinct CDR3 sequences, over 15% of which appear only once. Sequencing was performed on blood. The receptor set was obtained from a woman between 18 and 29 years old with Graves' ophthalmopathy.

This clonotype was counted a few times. CDR3 in DNA: TGTGCCAGCAGCGCTCTTCAGGGATTGGGGACTGAAGCTTTCTTT. This translates into CASSALQGLGTEAFF. The rearrangement uses TRBV9 and TRBJ1-1, with D tentatively TRBD1 (5 bases). CDR3 length: 15 residues. Germline CDR1 SGDLS, CDR2 YYNGEE. V lost 3 bases to trimming and J lost 5 bases, with 17 bases between them.

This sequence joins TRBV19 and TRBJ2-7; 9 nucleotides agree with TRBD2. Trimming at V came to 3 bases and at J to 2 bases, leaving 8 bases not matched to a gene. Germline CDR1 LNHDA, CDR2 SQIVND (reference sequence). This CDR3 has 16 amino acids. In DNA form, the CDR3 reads TGTGCCAGTAGTATGACCGCGGGAGGGCTCCCCTACGAGCAGTACTTC. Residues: CASSMTAGGLPYEQYF.

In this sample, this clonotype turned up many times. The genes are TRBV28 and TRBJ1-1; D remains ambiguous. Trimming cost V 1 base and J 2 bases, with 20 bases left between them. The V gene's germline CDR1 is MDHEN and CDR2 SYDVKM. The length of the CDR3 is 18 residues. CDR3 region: CASSLSVLRYALNTEAFF. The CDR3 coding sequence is TGTGCCAGCAGTTTATCAGTTCTGCGGTATGCCTTAAACACTGAAGCTTTCTTT.

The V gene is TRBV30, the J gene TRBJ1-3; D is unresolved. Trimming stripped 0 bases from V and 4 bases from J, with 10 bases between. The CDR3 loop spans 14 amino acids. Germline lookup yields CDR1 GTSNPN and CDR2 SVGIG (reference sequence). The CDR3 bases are TGTGCCTGGAGTGTTGGGCAGCTGGGAAACACCATATATTTT. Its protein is CAWSVGQLGNTIYF.

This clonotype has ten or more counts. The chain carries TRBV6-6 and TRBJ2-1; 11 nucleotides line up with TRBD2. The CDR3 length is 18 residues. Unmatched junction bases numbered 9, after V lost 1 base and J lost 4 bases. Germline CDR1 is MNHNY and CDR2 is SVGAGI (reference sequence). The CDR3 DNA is TGTGCCAGCAGTTACTTCGAGACTAGCGGGATAGAGTACAATGAGCAGTTCTTC. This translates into CASSYFETSGIEYNEQFF.

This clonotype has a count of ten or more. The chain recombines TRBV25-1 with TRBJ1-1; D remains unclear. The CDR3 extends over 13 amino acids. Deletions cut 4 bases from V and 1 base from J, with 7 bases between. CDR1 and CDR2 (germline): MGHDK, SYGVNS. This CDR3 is CASSGRANTEAFF. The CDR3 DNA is TGTGCCAGCAGTGGTAGGGCGAACACTGAAGCTTTCTTT.

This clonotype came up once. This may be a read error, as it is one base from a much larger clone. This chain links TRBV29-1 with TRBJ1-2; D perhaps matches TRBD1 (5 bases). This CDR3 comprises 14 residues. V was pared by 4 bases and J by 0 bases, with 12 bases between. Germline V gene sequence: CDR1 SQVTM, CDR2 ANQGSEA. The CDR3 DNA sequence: TGCAGCGTTGGGAGGGACGGAGCTAACTATGGCTACACCTTC. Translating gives CSVGRDGANYGYTF.

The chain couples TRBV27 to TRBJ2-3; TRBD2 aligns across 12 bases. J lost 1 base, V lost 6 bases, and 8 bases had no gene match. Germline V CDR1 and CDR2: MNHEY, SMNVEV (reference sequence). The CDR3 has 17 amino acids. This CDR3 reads CASSNGASGGGTDTQYF. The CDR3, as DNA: TGTGCCAGCAGCAACGGGGCTAGCGGGGGGGGCACAGATACGCAGTATTTT.

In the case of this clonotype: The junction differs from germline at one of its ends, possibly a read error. CDR3 in amino acids: CASSMGTGYGQYF. The CDR3 nucleotides read TGCGCCAGCAGCATGGGGACAGGGTACGGGCAGTACTTC. The V and J genes are TRBV5-1 and TRBJ2-7, with 9 bases fitting TRBD1. The length of the CDR3 is 13 residues. Germline lookup yields CDR1 SGHRS and CDR2 YFSETQ.

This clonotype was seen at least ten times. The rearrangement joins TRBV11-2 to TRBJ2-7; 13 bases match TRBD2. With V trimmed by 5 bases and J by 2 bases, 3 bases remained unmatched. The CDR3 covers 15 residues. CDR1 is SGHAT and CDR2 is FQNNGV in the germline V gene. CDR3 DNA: TGTGCCAGCAGCGAGGGACTAGCGGGGCCCTACGAGCAGTACTTC. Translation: CASSEGLAGPYEQYF.

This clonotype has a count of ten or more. CDR3 in DNA: TGTGCCAGCACTCTGGGGGGGGCGGCCACAGATACGCAGTATTTT. As protein: CASTLGGAATDTQYF. The chain employs TRBV12-3 or TRBV12-4 and TRBJ2-3; D is possibly TRBD2 (7 bases). Trimming pared 7 bases from V and 2 bases from J, leaving 16 bases between. The CDR3 sequence is 15 residues long.

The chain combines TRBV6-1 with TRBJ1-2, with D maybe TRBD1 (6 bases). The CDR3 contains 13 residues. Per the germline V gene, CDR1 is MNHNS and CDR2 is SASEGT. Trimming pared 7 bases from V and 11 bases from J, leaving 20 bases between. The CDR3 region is CASTSPPTGGYTF. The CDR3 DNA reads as TGTGCCAGCACCTCCCCTCCGACAGGAGGTTACACCTTC.

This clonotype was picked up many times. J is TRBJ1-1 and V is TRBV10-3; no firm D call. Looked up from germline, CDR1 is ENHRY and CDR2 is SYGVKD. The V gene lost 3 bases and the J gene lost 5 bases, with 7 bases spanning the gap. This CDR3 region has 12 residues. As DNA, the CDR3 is TGTGCCATCAGTGAAAGCGGGACTGAAGCTTTCTTT. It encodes CAISESGTEAFF.

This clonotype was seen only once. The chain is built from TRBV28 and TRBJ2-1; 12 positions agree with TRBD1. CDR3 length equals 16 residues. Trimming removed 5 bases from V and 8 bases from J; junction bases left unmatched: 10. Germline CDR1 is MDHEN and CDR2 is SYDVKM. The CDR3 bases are TGTGCCAGCAGTACGCGGGACAGGGGGCGTTCGGATGAGCAGTTCTTC. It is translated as CASSTRDRGRSDEQFF. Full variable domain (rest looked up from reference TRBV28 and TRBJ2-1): DVKVTQSSRYLVKRTGEKVFLECVQDMDHENMFWYRQDPGLGLRLIYFSYDVKMKEKGDIPEGYSVSREKKERFSLILESASTNQTSMYLCASSTRDRGRSDEQFFGPGTRLTVL.